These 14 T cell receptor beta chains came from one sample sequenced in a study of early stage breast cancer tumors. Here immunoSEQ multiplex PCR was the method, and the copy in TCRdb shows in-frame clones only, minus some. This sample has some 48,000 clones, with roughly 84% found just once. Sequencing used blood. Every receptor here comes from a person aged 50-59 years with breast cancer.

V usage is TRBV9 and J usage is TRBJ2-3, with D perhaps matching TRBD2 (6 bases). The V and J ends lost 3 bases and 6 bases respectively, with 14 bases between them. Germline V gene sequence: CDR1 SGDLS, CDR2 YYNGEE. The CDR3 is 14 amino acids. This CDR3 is CASSAVGGFDTQYF. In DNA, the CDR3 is TGTGCCAGCAGCGCGGTGGGGGGTTTCGATACGCAGTATTTT.

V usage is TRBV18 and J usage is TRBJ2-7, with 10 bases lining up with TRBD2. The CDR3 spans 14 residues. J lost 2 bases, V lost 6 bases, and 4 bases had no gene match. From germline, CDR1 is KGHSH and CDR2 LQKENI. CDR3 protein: CASSRTSGAYEQYF. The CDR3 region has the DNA TGTGCCAGCTCCAGGACTAGCGGCGCCTACGAGCAGTACTTC. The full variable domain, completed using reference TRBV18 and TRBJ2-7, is NAGVMQNPRHLVRRRGQEARLRCSPMKGHSHVYWYRQLPEEGLKFMVYLQKENIIDESGMPKERFSAEFPKEGPSILRIQQVVRGDSAAYFCASSRTSGAYEQYFGPGTRLTVT.

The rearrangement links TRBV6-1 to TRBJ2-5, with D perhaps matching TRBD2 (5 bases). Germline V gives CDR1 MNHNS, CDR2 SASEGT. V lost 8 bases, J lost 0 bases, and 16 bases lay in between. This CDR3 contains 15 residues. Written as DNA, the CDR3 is TGTGCCAGCCTGCACGGAGGTGGGTACCAAGAGACCCAGTACTTC. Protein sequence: CASLHGGGYQETQYF.

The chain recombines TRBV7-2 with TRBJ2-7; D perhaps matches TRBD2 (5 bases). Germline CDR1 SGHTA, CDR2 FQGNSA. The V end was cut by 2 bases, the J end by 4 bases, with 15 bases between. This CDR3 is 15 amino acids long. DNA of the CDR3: TGTGCCAGCAGCTTACATCCAAAGCGACTATACGAGCAGTACTTC. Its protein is CASSLHPKRLYEQYF.

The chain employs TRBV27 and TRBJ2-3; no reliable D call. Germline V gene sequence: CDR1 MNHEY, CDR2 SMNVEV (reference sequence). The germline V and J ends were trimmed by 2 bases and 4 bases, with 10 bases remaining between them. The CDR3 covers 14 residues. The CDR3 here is CASSLERGPDTQYF. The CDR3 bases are TGTGCCAGCAGTTTAGAGAGAGGCCCAGATACGCAGTATTTT.

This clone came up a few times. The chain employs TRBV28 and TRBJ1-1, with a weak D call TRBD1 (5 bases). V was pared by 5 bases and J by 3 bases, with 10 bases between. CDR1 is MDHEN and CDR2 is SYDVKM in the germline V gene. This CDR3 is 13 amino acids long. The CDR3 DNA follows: TGTGCCAGCAGTCCTACGACAGACACTGAAGCTTTCTTT. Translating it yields CASSPTTDTEAFF.

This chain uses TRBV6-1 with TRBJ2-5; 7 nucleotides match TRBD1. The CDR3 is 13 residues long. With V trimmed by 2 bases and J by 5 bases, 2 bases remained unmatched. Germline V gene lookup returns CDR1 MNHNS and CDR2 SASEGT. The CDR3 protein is CASSERGQETQYF. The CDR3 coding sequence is TGTGCCAGCAGTGAAAGGGGGCAGGAGACCCAGTACTTC.

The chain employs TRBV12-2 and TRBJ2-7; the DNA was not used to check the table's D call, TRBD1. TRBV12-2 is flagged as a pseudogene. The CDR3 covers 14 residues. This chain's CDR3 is CASRGTERYNEQYF. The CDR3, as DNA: TGTGCAAGTCGTGGGACAGAGAGGTATAACGAGCAGTACTTC.

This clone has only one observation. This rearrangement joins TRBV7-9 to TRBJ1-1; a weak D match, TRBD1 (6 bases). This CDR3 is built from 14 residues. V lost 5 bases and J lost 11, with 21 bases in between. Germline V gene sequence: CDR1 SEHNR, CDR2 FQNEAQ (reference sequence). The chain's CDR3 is CASSAPGTGQPAFF. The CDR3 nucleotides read TGTGCCAGCAGCGCGCCAGGGACCGGACAGCCCGCTTTCTTT.

CDR3 bases: TGTGCCATCAGTGAGTTGAGCAGCGACACCGGGGAGCTGTTTTTT. Translated: CAISELSSDTGELFF. This chain joins TRBV10-3 and TRBJ2-2; no reliable D call. Trimming stripped 1 base from V and 3 bases from J, with 9 bases between. The CDR3 loop spans 15 amino acids. In germline, CDR1 is ENHRY, CDR2 SYGVKD.

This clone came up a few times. CDR3 DNA: TGCGCCAGCAGCTCCTCCTACGAGCAGTACTTC. Residues: CASSSSYEQYF. The genes are TRBV5-1 and TRBJ2-7; D is unresolved. This CDR3 comprises 11 residues. Germline V gene sequence: CDR1 SGHRS, CDR2 YFSETQ. Trimming stripped 3 bases from V and 0 bases from J, with 1 base between.

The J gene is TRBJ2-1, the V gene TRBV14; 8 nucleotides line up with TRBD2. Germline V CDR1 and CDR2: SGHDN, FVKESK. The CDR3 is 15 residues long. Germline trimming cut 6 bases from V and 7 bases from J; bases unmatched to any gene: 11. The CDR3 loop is CASSEVGGAWNEQFF. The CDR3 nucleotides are TGTGCCAGCAGTGAAGTCGGGGGGGCTTGGAATGAGCAGTTCTTC. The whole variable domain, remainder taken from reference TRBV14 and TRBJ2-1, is EAGVTQFPSHSVIEKGQTVTLRCDPISGHDNLYWYRRVMGKEIKFLLHFVKESKQDESGMPNNRFLAERTGGTYSTLKVQPAELEDSGVYFCASSEVGGAWNEQFFGPGTRLTVL.

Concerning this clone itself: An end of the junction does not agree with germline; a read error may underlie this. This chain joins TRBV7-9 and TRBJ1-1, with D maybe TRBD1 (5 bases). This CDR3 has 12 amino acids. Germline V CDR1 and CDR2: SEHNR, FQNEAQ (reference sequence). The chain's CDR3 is CASSLEVGTRGF. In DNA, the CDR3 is TGTGCCAGCAGCTTAGAGGTCGGGACCCGGGGTTTT.

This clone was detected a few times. CDR3 DNA: TGTGCCAGCAGCGTAGGAGGGACAGTGCCTGGGAAACTGTTTTTT. Its protein is CASSVGGTVPGKLFF. V gene TRBV9 combines with J gene TRBJ1-4, with 7 positions matching TRBD1. The CDR3 is made up of 15 amino acids. V shed 0 bases and J 11 bases; nucleotides not matched to a gene: 10. Germline V gives CDR1 SGDLS, CDR2 YYNGEE.